This T cell receptor (beta chain) came from a study of T-cell reconstitution after alpha-beta-depleted transplantation in children. Preparing the TCRbeta library involved the use of unique molecular identifiers. TCRdb reprocessed the PCR reads with MiXCR, giving one entry per CDR3 protein. The sample records more than 200,000 distinct CDR3 sequences, roughly a sixth being singletons. As to this clonotype: Its cognate antigen is unknown.

Study results and caveats: Surviving recipient cells, namely T cells and thymic progenitors, were the source of high day-60 TCRbeta diversity in some patients. Newly generated T cells supplied most T-cell counts and diversity one year post-transplant. In patients about two months after transplant, alpha-beta T cells reportedly arose from several hundred expanded graft clones.

The receptor was derived from a male patient aged 2-15 years who had a stem cell transplant for acute lymphoblastic leukemia, so the T cells may come from the graft donor. The sequencing here drew on PBMCs, mostly from graft donor cells, taken 360 days after TCRalphabeta/CD19-depleted stem cell transplant.

The CDR3 protein is CASSYSDRGRGGELFF. Here the CDR3 DNA reads TGTGCCAGCAGTTACTCTGACAGGGGGCGAGGCGGGGAGCTGTTTTTT. The chain links TRBV6-2 or TRBV6-3 to TRBJ2-2; TRBD1 agrees at 10 bases. Germline V CDR1 and CDR2: MNHEY, SVGEGT. J gave up 7 bases and V 0 bases, and 5 bases lay outside the gene matches. The CDR3 covers 16 residues.